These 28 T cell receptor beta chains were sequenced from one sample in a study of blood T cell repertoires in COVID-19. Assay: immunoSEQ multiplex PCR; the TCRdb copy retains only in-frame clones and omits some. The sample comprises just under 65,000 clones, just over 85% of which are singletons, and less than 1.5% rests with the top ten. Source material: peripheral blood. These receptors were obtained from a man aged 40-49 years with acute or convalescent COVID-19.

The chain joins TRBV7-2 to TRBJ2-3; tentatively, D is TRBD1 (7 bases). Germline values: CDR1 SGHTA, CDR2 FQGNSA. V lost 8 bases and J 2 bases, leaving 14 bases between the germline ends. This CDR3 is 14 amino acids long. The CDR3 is CASLPRGATDTQYF. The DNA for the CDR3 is TGTGCCAGCTTACCCAGGGGGGCCACAGATACGCAGTATTTT.

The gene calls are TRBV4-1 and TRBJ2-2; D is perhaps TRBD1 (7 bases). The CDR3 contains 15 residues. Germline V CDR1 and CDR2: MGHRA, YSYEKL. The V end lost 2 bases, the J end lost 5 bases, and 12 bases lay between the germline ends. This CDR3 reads CASSQTQGRTGELFF. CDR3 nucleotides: TGCGCCAGCAGCCAAACACAGGGGAGGACCGGGGAGCTGTTTTTT.

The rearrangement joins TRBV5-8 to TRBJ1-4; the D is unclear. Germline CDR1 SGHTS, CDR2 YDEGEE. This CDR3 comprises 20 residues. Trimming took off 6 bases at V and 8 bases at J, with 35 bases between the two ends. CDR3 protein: CASNPSHGQAVYKPLEKLFF. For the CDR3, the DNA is TGTGCCAGCAACCCAAGTCATGGGCAGGCTGTTTATAAACCCTTAGAAAAACTGTTTTTT.

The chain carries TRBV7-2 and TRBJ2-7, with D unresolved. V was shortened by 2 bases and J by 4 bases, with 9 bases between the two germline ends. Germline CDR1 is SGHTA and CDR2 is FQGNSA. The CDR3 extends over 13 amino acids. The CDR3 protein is CASSLYAGYEQYF. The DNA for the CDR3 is TGTGCCAGCAGCTTATACGCCGGGTACGAGCAGTACTTC.

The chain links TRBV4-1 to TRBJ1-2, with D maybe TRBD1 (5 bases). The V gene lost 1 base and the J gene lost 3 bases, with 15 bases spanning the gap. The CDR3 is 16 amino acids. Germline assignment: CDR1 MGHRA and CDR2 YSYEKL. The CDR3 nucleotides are TGCGCCAGCAGCCAAGCCTGGAGCGCGGGGGACTATGGCTACACCTTC. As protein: CASSQAWSAGDYGYTF.

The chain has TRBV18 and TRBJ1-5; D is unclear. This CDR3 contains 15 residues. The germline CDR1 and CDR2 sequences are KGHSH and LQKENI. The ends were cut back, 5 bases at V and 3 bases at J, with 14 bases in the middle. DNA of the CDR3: TGTGCCAGCTCAATCGCACAGTTCCCCAATCAGCCCCAGCATTTT. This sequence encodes CASSIAQFPNQPQHF.

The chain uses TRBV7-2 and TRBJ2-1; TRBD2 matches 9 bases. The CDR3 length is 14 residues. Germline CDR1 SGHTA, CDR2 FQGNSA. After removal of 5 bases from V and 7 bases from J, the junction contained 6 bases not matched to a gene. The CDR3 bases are TGTGCCAGCAGCCGCGGGGGGGCCTCGAATGAGCAGTTCTTC. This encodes CASSRGGASNEQFF.

The CDR3 DNA is TGTGCCAGCAGCGCGGACAGGGTATCGGACACTGAAGCTTTCTTT. This gives the protein CASSADRVSDTEAFF. This chain uses TRBV21-1 with TRBJ1-1; TRBD1 reflects the table's D call only, with no check against the DNA. TRBV21-1 is a pseudogene locus. This CDR3 spans 15 amino acids.

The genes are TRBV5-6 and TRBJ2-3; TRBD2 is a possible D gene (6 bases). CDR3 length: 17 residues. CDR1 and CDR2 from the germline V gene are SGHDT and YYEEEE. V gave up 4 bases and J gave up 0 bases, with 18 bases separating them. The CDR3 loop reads CASSPWYGGVSTDTQYF. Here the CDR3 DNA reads TGTGCCAGCAGCCCCTGGTATGGCGGGGTTAGCACAGATACGCAGTATTTT. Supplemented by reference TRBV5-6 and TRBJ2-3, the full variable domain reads DAGVTQSPTHLIKTRGQQVTLRCSPKSGHDTVSWYQQALGQGPQFIFQYYEEEERQRGNFPDRFSGHQFPNYSSELNVNALLLGDSALYLCASSPWYGGVSTDTQYFGPGTRLTVL.

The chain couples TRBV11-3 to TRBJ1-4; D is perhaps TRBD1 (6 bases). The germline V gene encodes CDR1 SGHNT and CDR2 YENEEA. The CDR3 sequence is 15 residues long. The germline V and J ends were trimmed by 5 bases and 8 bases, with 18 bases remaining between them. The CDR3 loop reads CASSTGGAGEEKLFF. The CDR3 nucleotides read TGTGCCAGCAGCACTGGTGGGGCAGGGGAGGAAAAACTGTTTTTT. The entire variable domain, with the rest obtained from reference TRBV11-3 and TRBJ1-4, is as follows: EAGVVQSPRYKIIEKKQPVAFWCNPISGHNTLYWYLQNLGQGPELLIRYENEEAVDDSQLPKDRFSAERLKGVDSTLKIQPAELGDSAVYLCASSTGGAGEEKLFFGSGTQLSVL.

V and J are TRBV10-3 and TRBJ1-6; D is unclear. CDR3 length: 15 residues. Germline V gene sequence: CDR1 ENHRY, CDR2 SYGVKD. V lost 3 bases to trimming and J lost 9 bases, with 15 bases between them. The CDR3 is CAISDYEAFGSPLHF. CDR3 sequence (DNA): TGTGCCATCAGTGACTATGAGGCATTTGGTTCACCCCTCCACTTT.

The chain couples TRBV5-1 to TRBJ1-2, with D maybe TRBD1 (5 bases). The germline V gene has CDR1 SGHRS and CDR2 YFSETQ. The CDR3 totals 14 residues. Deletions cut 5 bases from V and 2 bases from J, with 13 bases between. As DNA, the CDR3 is TGCGCCAGCAGGGCATTGGAGGGGAACTATGGCTACACCTTC. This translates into CASRALEGNYGYTF.

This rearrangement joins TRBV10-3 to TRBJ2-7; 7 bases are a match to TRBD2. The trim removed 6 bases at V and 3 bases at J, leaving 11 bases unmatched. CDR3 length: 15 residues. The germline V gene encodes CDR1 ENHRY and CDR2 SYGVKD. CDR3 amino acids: CAIRREGSIGYEQYF. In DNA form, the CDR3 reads TGTGCCATCAGGAGGGAGGGATCCATTGGCTACGAGCAGTACTTC.

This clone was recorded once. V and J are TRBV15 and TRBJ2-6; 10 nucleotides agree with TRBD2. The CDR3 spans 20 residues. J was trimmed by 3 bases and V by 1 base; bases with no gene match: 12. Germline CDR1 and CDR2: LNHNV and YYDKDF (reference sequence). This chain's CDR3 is CATSRVGSGGSRGGANVLTF. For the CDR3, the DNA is TGTGCCACCAGCAGAGTTGGTAGCGGGGGGTCTCGGGGTGGGGCCAACGTCCTGACTTTC.

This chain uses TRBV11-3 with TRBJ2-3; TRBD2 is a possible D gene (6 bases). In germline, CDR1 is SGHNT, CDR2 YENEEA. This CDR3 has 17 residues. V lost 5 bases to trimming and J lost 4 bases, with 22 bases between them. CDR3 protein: CASSPGEDRVHSDTQYF. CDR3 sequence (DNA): TGTGCCAGCAGCCCGGGAGAAGACCGAGTCCATTCAGATACGCAGTATTTT.

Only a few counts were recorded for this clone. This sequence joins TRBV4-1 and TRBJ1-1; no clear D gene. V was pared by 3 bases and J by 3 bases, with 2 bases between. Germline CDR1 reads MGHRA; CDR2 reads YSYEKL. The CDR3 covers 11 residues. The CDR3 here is CASSHYTEAFF. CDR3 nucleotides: TGCGCCAGCAGCCACTACACTGAAGCTTTCTTT.

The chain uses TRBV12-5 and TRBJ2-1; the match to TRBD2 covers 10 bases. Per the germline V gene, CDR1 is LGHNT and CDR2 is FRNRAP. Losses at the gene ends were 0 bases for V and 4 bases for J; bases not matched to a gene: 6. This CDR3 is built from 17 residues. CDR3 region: CASGLVLSGGDYNEQFF. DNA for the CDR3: TGTGCTAGTGGTTTGGTACTGAGCGGGGGGGATTACAATGAGCAGTTCTTC.

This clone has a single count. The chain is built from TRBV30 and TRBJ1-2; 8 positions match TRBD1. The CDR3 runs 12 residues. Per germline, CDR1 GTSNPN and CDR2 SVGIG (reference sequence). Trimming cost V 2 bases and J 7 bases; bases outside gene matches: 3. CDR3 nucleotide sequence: TGTGCCTGGAGTCCAGGGGGCGTTGGCTACACCTTC. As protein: CAWSPGGVGYTF.

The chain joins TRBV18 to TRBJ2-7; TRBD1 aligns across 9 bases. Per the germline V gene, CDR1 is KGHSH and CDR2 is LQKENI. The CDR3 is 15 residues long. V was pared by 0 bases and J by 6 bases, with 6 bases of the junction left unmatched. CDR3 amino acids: CASSPPIVTGGEQYF. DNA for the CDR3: TGTGCCAGCTCACCACCGATAGTGACAGGGGGCGAGCAGTACTTC.

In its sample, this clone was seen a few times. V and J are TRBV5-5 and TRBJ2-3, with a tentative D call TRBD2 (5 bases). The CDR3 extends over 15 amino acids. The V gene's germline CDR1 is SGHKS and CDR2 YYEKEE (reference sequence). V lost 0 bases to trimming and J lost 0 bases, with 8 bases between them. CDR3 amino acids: CASSLGKRSTDTQYF. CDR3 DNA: TGTGCCAGCAGCTTGGGCAAGCGGAGCACAGATACGCAGTATTTT.

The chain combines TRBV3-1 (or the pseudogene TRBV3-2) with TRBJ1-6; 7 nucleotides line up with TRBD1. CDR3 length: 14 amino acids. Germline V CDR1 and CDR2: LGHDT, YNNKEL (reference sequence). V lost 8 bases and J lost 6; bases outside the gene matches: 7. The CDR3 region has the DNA TGTGCCAGCGGGGACAGAATATTTAATTCACCCCTCCACTTT. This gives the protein CASGDRIFNSPLHF.

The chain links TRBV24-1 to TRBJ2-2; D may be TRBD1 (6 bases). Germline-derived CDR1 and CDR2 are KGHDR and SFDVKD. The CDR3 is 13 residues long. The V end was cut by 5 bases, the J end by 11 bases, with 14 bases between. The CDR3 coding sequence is TGTGCCACCAGTGCGAGAGCAGGGGCCGAGCTGTTTTTT. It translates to CATSARAGAELFF.

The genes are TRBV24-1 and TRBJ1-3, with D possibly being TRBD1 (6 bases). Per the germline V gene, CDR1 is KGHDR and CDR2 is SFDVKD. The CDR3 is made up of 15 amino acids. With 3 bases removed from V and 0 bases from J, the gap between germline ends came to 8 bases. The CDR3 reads CATSDGRGSGNTIYF. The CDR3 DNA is TGTGCCACCAGTGATGGCAGGGGCTCTGGAAACACCATATATTTT.

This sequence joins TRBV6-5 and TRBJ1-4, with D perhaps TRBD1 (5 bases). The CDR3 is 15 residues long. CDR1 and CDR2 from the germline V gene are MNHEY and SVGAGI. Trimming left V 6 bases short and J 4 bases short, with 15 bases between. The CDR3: CASRVMGLHNEKLFF. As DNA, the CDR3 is TGTGCCAGCAGGGTCATGGGACTTCATAATGAAAAACTGTTTTTT.

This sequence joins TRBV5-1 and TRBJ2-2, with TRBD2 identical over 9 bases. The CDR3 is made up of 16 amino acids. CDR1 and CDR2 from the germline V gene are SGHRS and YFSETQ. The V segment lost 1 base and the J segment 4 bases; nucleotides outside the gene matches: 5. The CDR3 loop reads CASSLFGSGGTGELFF. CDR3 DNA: TGCGCCAGCAGCTTGTTCGGTAGCGGGGGCACCGGGGAGCTGTTTTTT. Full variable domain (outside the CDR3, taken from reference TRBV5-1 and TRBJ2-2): KAGVTQTPRYLIKTRGQQVTLSCSPISGHRSVSWYQQTPGQGLQFLFEYFSETQRNKGNFPGRFSGRQFSNSRSEMNVSTLELGDSALYLCASSLFGSGGTGELFFGEGSRLTVL.

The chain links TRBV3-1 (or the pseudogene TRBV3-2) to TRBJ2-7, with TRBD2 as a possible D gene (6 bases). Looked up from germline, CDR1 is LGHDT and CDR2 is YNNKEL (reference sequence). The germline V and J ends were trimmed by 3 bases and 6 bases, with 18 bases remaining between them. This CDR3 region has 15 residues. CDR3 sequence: CASSHTRSAGGEQYF. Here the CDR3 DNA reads TGTGCCAGCAGCCACACGAGGAGCGCCGGGGGCGAGCAGTACTTC.

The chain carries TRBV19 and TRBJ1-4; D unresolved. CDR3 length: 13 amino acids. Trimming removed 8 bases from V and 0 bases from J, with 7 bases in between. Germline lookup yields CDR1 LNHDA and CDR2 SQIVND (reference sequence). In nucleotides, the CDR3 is TGTGCCAGTTCAGGTGCAACTAATGAAAAACTGTTTTTT. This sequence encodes CASSGATNEKLFF.

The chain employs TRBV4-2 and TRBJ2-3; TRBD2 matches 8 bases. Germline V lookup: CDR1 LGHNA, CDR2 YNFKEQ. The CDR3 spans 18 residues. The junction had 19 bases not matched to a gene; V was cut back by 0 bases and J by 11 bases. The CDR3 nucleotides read TGTGCCAGCAGCCAAGATCCGCAAGCGGGGGAGCTGAACAGTAGGCAGTATTTT. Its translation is CASSQDPQAGELNSRQYF.